This T cell receptor (beta chain) is drawn from a study of T cell responses to AZD1222 COVID-19 vaccine. This clone was observed a few times. The CDR3 is made up of 15 amino acids. The V segment lost 8 bases and the J segment 4 bases; nucleotides outside the gene matches: 8. CDR1 MDHEN and CDR2 SYDVKM come from the germline V gene. Clones were sequenced by immunoSEQ multiplex PCR, and TCRdb holds only the in-frame ones, with some missing. The profile shows more than 70,000 clones, 88% of them singletons. The receptor's source is an adult in good health. J is TRBJ2-1 and V is TRBV28, with 10 bases fitting TRBD2. This specimen was peripheral blood, taken on day 0 of AZD1222 vaccination. The CDR3 region is CASRPLSGRYNEQFF. The CDR3 coding sequence is TGTGCCAGCCGTCCACTTAGCGGGAGGTACAATGAGCAGTTCTTC.